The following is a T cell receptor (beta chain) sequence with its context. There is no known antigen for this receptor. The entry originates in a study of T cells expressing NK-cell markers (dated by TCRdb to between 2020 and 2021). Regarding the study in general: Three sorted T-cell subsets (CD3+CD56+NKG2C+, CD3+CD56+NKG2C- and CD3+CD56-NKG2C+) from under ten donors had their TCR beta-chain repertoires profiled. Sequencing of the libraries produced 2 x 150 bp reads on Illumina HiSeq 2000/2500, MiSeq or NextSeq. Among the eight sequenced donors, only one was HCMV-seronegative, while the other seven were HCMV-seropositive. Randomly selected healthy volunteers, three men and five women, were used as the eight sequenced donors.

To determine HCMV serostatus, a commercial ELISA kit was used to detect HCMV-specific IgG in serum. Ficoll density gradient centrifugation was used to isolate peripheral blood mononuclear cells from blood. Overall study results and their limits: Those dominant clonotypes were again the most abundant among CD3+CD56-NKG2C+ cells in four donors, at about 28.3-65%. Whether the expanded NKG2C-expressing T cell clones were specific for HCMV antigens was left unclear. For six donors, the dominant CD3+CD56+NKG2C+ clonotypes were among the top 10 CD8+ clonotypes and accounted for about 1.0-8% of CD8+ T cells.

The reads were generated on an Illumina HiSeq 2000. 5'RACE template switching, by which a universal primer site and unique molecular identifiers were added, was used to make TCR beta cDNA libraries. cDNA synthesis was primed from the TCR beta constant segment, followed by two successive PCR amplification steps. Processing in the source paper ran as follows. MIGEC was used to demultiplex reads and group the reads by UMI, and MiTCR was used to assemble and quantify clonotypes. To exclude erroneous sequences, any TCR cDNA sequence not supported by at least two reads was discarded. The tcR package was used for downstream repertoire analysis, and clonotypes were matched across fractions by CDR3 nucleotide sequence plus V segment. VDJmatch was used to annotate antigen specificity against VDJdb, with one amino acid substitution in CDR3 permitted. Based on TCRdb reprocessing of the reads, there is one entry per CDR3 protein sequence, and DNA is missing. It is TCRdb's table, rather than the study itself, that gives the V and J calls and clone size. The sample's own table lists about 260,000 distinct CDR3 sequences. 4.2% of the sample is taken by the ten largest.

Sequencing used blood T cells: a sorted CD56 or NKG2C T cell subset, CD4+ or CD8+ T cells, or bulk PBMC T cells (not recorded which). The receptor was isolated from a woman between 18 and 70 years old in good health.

The CDR3 protein sequence reads: CASNPRQGYGTGELFF. This chain is built from TRBV7-2 and TRBJ2-2; TCRdb names TRBD1, which stays unverified in the absence of DNA. Per the germline V gene, SGHTA is the CDR1 and FQGNSA is the CDR2. Reading from cysteine to phenylalanine, the CDR3 counts 16 amino acids. The DNA sequence is not available.